Following are 26 T cell receptor beta chains from one sample sequenced in a study of glioma-infiltrating T cells. TCR alpha and beta CDR3 regions were amplified from RNA using iRepertoire nested multiplex PCR. MiXCR, applied by TCRdb to the multiplex PCR reads, yields one record per CDR3 protein. The data contain some 130,000 distinct CDR3 sequences, around 25% of them singletons. The sequenced sample was glioma tissue, nonneoplastic brain tissue, or PBMCs (not recorded which). Source of these receptors: a human donor with low-grade glioma or glioblastoma, undergoing nonglioma brain surgery, or in good health (not recorded which).

The chain has TRBV7-6 and TRBJ2-7; 8 bases match TRBD2. This CDR3 contains 13 residues. CDR1 is SGHVS and CDR2 is FNYEAQ in the germline V gene. The J segment lost 7 bases and the V segment lost 3 bases, leaving 5 bases of the junction unmatched. The CDR3 coding sequence is TGTGCCAGCAGCTTGGAACCGGGGGGGGAGCAGTACGTC. This gives the protein CASSLEPGGEQYV.

This clonotype turned up a few times. The rearrangement links TRBV2 to TRBJ2-1; TRBD1 matches 8 bases. V lost 7 bases to trimming and J lost 14 bases; unmatched junction nucleotides: 16. The length of the CDR3 is 14 residues. Germline V lookup: CDR1 SNHLY, CDR2 FYNNEI. CDR3 amino acids: CASTLGQGGWYEFF. The CDR3 DNA reads as TGTGCCAGCACCCTAGGACAGGGAGGTTGGTATGAGTTCTTC.

This clonotype has at least ten counts. The chain joins TRBV20-1 to TRBJ2-7; D not certain. Trimming took off 4 bases at V and 6 bases at J, with 13 bases between the two ends. The CDR3 covers 12 residues. Germline lookup yields CDR1 DFQATT and CDR2 SNEGSKA (reference sequence). CDR3 nucleotide sequence: TGCAGTGCTACGGCACCAAGCGTCGAGCAGTACGTC. It specifies CSATAPSVEQYV.

The rearrangement joins TRBV6-2 or TRBV6-3 to TRBJ2-2, with a possible D match to TRBD2 (5 bases). Germline assignment: CDR1 MNHEY and CDR2 SVGEGT. V dropped 4 bases and J dropped 1 base, with 13 bases sitting between them. The CDR3 covers 16 residues. CDR3 protein: CASSLVDAGNTGELFF. As DNA, the CDR3 is TGTGCCAGCAGTTTGGTGGACGCGGGGAACACCGGGGAGCTGTTTTTT.

The table lists this clonotype with a few counts. The chain recombines TRBV4-2 with TRBJ2-3, with TRBD2 matching 8 bases. This CDR3 has 16 residues. V dropped 3 bases and J dropped 5; count of bases not matched to a gene: 10. Germline assignment: CDR1 LGHNA and CDR2 YNFKEQ. This CDR3 reads CASSHGRAGGLDTQYF. CDR3 in DNA: TGTGCCAGCAGCCATGGGCGGGCGGGGGGTTTAGATACGCAGTATTTT.

The chain recombines TRBV20-1 with TRBJ1-1; D is possibly TRBD1 (5 bases). The V gene lost 5 bases and the J gene lost 8 bases, with 15 bases spanning the gap. The CDR3 is made up of 12 amino acids. CDR1 DFQATT and CDR2 SNEGSKA come from the germline V gene (reference sequence). The CDR3 DNA reads TGCAGTGCTGGAGTCAGACAGTACGAAGCTTTCTTT. Residues: CSAGVRQYEAFF.

Of note for this clonotype: One end of the junction does not line up with germline, which may come from a read error. The CDR3 loop is CASSATTDTGELFF. The CDR3 bases are TGTGCCAGCAGCGCAACTACCGACACAGGGGAGCTGTTTTTT. The chain combines TRBV11-2 with TRBJ2-2; no definite D call. This CDR3 has 14 residues. Germline CDR1 reads SGHAT; CDR2 reads FQNNGV. The variable domain in full, completed from reference TRBV11-2 and TRBJ2-2, reads EAGVAQSPRYKIIEKRQSVAFWCNPISGHATLYWYQQILGQGPKLLIQFQNNGVVDDSQLPKDRFSAERLKGVDSTLKIQPAKLEDSAVYLCASSATTDTGELFFGEGSRLTVL.

This clonotype showed up just a few times. This sequence joins TRBV7-9 and TRBJ1-6; TRBD1 agrees at 7 bases. This CDR3 is built from 15 residues. Germline V gene sequence: CDR1 SEHNR, CDR2 FQNEAQ (reference sequence). Germline trimming cut 4 bases from V and 6 bases from J; bases unmatched to any gene: 6. The CDR3 loop is CASSSRTGLNSPLHF. CDR3 bases: TGTGCCAGCAGCTCCCGGACAGGCCTTAATTCACCCCTCCACTTT.

The rearrangement joins TRBV4-2 to TRBJ1-4, with D uncertain. V lost 5 bases to trimming and J lost 2 bases, with 15 bases between them. The germline gives CDR1 LGHNA, CDR2 YNFKEQ. The length of the CDR3 is 16 residues. CDR3 sequence: CASSLWGLATNEKLFF. DNA for the CDR3: TGTGCCAGCAGCTTATGGGGATTGGCCACTAATGAAAAACTGTTTTTT.

The chain recombines TRBV6-2 or TRBV6-3 with TRBJ2-2; TRBD1 is a possible D gene (7 bases). This CDR3 comprises 15 residues. Germline V gives CDR1 MNHEY, CDR2 SVGEGT. Deletions cut 4 bases from V and 6 bases from J, with 15 bases between. CDR3 DNA: TGTGCCAGCAGTTTCCGGCAGGGGGGCTCCGGGGAGCTGTTTTTT. Amino acid sequence: CASSFRQGGSGELFF.

In its sample, this clonotype was seen many times. The chain recombines TRBV6-1 with TRBJ2-7; D is uncertain. This CDR3 spans 13 amino acids. Germline CDR1 reads MNHNS; CDR2 reads SASEGT. The V end was cut by 4 bases, the J end by 2 bases, with 9 bases between. The CDR3 DNA is TGTGCCAGCAGTGCCATATGGGCCTACGAGCAGTACGTC. Protein product: CASSAIWAYEQYV.

This clonotype was counted a few times. The chain carries TRBV7-9 and TRBJ2-7, with no clear D. Per germline, CDR1 SEHNR and CDR2 FQNEAQ (reference sequence). V lost 5 bases and J 3 bases, leaving 17 bases between the germline ends. This CDR3 spans 15 amino acids. The CDR3 DNA reads TGTGCCAGCAGCCCGACTGGGCTCATGGGCTACGAGCAGTACGTC. Residues: CASSPTGLMGYEQYV.

In this sample, this clonotype turned up a few times. The V and J genes are TRBV5-4 and TRBJ2-3; 9 bases fit TRBD1. With 0 bases clipped from V and 6 bases from J, the junction kept 5 bases outside the gene matches. Germline assignment: CDR1 SGHNT and CDR2 YYREEE (reference sequence). The CDR3 runs 15 residues. CDR3 sequence (DNA): TGTGCCAGCAGCTTGGCTGGACAGGGGAAGGATACGCAGTATTTT. This translates into CASSLAGQGKDTQYF.

The genes are TRBV6-9 and TRBJ1-4; 7 bases are a match to TRBD1. J gave up 5 bases and V 4 bases, and 7 bases lay outside the gene matches. Germline-derived CDR1 and CDR2 are MNHGY and SVAAGI. The CDR3 is 15 amino acids. The CDR3 DNA reads as TGTGCCAGCAGTTGGGGGGACAGCCGGAATGAAAAACTGTTTTTT. Translated: CASSWGDSRNEKLFF.

The rearrangement uses TRBV20-1 and TRBJ2-1; maybe TRBD2 (6 bases). The CDR3 covers 14 residues. Germline V CDR1 and CDR2: DFQATT, SNEGSKA (reference sequence). Trimming took off 6 bases at V and 3 bases at J, with 15 bases between the two ends. This chain's CDR3 is CSALVGGGYNEQFF. Written as DNA, the CDR3 is TGCAGTGCCTTAGTGGGGGGAGGCTACAATGAGCAGTTCTTC.

This clonotype turned up a few times. The chain carries TRBV4-1 and TRBJ1-2, with D possibly TRBD1 on 5 matching bases. Per the germline V gene, CDR1 is MGHRA and CDR2 is YSYEKL. The V end lost 3 bases, the J end lost 5 bases, and 13 bases lay between the germline ends. This CDR3 has 14 residues. CDR3 in DNA: TGCGCCAGCAGCCAGAAGGGGCCCGATTATGGCTACACCTTC. This gives the protein CASSQKGPDYGYTF.

This clonotype came up a few times. The rearrangement uses TRBV18 and TRBJ1-1; 8 positions match TRBD1. Germline V gene data show CDR1 as KGHSH and CDR2 as LQKENI. The CDR3 has 15 amino acids. The junction had 3 bases not matched to a gene; V was cut back by 3 bases and J by 0 bases. CDR3 protein: CASSPSQGVNTEAFF. CDR3 bases: TGTGCCAGCTCACCGTCACAGGGGGTGAACACTGAAGCTTTCTTT.

This clonotype was recorded a few times. A read error may produce the germline difference seen at one junction end. This rearrangement joins TRBV4-1 to TRBJ2-2; 8 bases are shared with TRBD1. CDR3 length: 15 amino acids. Germline CDR1 is MGHRA and CDR2 is YSYEKL. CDR3 sequence (DNA): TGCGCCAGCAGCCCCTACGGACAGGGTGACGGGGAGCTTTTTTTT. This gives the protein CASSPYGQGDGELFF.

The chain has TRBV6-5 and TRBJ1-2, with 7 bases identical to TRBD1. Unmatched junction bases numbered 16, after V lost 5 bases and J lost 7 bases. Germline V gene data show CDR1 as MNHEY and CDR2 as SVGAGI. The length of the CDR3 is 16 residues. The CDR3 nucleotides are TGTGCCAGCAGTGGTACGAGGGGGAGGGGGCACTGTGGCTACACCTTC. It codes for CASSGTRGRGHCGYTF.

The chain is built from TRBV24-1 and TRBJ2-1; 7 nucleotides align to TRBD2. The end of the DNA aligns better with TRBJ2-5, so the J call may be wrong. The CDR3 consists of 13 residues. CDR1 is KGHDR, CDR2 SFDVKD, per germline. This CDR3 is CATRHRDYGTQYF. In nucleotides, the CDR3 is TGTGCCACCAGGCACCGGGACTACGGGACCCAGTACTTC.

V is TRBV6-1 and J is TRBJ2-7, with 14 bases that match TRBD2. The CDR3 sequence is 17 residues long. CDR1 MNHNS and CDR2 SASEGT come from the germline V gene. The V segment lost 6 bases and the J segment 7 bases; nucleotides outside the gene matches: 14. This CDR3 reads CASRGEWTSGGYGEQYV. CDR3 DNA sequence: TGTGCCAGCAGGGGGGAATGGACTAGCGGGGGGTATGGAGAGCAGTACGTC.

This clonotype appeared a few times. The V gene is TRBV2, the J gene TRBJ1-1; D might be TRBD1 (5 bases). There are 14 residues in the CDR3. Trimming removed 6 bases from V and 6 bases from J, with 17 bases in between. Germline-derived CDR1 and CDR2 are SNHLY and FYNNEI. For the CDR3, the DNA is TGTGCCAGCAGAGCACAGCAGGGAAACGCTGAAGCTTTCTTT. Its protein product is CASRAQQGNAEAFF.

The chain joins TRBV20-1 to TRBJ2-7, with D maybe TRBD1 (6 bases). The germline CDR1 and CDR2 sequences are DFQATT and SNEGSKA (reference sequence). Trimming left V 3 bases short and J 4 bases short, with 13 bases between. The CDR3 runs 13 residues. The CDR3 reads CSARRDNNYEQYV. CDR3 coding DNA: TGCAGTGCTAGGAGGGACAACAATTACGAGCAGTACGTC.

The CDR3 loop reads CASSQVSGALREKLFF. The CDR3 nucleotides read TGCGCCAGCAGCCAAGTATCAGGGGCGCTTAGGGAAAAACTGTTTTTT. This chain joins TRBV4-1 and TRBJ1-4; the D gene is possibly TRBD1 (6 bases). Germline V CDR1 and CDR2: MGHRA, YSYEKL. The CDR3 length is 16 residues. Trimming removed 1 base from V and 8 bases from J, with 17 bases in between.

This clonotype came up a few times. This sequence joins TRBV7-2 and TRBJ2-6; 12 bases are a match to TRBD2. CDR1 and CDR2 (germline): SGHTA, FQGNSA. The CDR3 length is 18 residues. The V gene end was trimmed by 5 bases and the J gene end by 0 bases; junction bases not matched to a gene: 5. The CDR3 sequence: CASSGPSGGASGANVLTF. CDR3 bases: TGTGCCAGCAGCGGTCCTAGCGGGGGGGCCTCTGGGGCCAACGTCCTGACTTTC.

At least ten counts were recorded for this clonotype. The J gene is TRBJ2-5, the V gene TRBV6-1; 10 positions agree with TRBD1. In germline, CDR1 is MNHNS, CDR2 SASEGT. The CDR3 spans 14 residues. J gave up 4 bases and V 5 bases, and 4 bases lay outside the gene matches. The CDR3 sequence is CASSPWTGGETQYF. DNA for the CDR3: TGTGCCAGCAGTCCTTGGACAGGGGGAGAGACCCAGTACTTC.